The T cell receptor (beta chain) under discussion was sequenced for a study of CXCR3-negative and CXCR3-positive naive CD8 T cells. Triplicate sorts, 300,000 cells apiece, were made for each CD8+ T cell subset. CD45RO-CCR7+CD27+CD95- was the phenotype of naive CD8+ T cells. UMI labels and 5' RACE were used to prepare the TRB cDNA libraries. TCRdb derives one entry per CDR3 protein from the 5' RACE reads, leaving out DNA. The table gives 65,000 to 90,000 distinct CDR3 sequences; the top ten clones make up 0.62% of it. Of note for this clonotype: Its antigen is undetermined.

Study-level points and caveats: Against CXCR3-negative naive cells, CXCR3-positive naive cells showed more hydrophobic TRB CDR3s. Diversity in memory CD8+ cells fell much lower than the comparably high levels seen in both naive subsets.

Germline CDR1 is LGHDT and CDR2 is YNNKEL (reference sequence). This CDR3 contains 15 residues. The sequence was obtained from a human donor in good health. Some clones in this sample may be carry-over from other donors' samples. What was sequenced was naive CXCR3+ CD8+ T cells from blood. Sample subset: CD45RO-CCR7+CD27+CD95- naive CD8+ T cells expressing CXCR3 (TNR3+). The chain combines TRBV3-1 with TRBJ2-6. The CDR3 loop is CASSQVVSGANVLTF. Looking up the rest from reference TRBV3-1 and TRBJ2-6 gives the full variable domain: DTAVSQTPKYLVTQMGNDKSIKCEQNLGHDTMYWYKQDSKKFLKIMFSYNNKELIINETVPNRFSPKSPDKAHLNLHINSLELGDSAVYFCASSQVVSGANVLTFGAGSRLTVL.